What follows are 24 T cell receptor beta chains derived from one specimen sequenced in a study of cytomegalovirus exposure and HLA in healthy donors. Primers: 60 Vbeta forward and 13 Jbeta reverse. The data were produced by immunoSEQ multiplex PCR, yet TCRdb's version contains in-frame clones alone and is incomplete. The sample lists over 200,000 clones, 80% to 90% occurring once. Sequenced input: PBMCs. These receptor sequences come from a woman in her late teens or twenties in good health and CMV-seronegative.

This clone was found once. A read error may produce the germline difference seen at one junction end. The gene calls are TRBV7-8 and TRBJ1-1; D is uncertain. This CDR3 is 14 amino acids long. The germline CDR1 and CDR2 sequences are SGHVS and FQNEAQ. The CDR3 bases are TGTGCCAGCAGCTTAAGGCTCTCGTTGGGAGGCCTGGGGTTT. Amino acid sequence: CASSLRLSLGGLGF.

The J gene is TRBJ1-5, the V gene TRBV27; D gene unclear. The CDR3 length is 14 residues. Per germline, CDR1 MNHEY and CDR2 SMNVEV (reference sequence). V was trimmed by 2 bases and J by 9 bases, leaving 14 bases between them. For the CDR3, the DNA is TGTGCCAGCAGTTTAATGAGGGTCCAAAGGCCCCAGCATTTT. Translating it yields CASSLMRVQRPQHF.

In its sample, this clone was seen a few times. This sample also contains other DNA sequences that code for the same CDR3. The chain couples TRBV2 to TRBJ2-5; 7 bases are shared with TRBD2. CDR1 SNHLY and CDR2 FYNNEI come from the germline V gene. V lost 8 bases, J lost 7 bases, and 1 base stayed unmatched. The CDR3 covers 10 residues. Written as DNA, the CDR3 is TGTGCCAGCGGGGGGGGGACCCAGTACTTC. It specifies CASGGGTQYF.

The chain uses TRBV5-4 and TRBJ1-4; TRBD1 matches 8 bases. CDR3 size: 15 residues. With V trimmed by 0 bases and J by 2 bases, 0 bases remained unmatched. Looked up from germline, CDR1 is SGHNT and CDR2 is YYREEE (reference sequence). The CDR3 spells CASSLGQGTNEKLFF. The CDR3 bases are TGTGCCAGCAGCTTGGGACAGGGGACTAATGAAAAACTGTTTTTT.

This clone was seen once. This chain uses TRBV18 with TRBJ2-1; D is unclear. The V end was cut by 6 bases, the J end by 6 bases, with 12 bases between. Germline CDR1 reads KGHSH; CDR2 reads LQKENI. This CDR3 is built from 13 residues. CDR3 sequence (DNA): TGTGCCAGCTCCCCTCTAGTATCCAATGAGCAGTTCTTC. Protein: CASSPLVSNEQFF.

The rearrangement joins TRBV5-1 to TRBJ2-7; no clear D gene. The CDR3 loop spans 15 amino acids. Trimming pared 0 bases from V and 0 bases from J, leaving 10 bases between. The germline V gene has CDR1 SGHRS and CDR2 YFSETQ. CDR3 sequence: CASSLGPGPSYEQYF. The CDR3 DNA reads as TGCGCCAGCAGCTTGGGGCCTGGGCCCTCCTACGAGCAGTACTTC.

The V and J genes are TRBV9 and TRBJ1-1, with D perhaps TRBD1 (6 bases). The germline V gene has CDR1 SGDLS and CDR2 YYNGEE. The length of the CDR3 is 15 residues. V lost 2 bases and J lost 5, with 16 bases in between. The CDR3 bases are TGTGCCAGCAGCGTGGAATCACAGGGATATACTGAAGCTTTCTTT. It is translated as CASSVESQGYTEAFF.

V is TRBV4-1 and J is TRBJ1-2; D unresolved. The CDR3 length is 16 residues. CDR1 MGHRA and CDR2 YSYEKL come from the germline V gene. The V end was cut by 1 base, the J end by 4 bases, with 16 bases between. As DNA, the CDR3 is TGCGCCAGCAGCCAAGGGCTTATGAGGAGAAGCTATGGCTACACCTTC. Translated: CASSQGLMRRSYGYTF.

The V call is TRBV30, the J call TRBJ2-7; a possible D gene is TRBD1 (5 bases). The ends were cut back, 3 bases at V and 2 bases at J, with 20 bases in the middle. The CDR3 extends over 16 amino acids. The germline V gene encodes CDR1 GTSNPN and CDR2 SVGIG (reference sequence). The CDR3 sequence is CAWRGHVWVQPYEQYF. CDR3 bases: TGTGCCTGGAGGGGGCATGTATGGGTACAGCCCTACGAGCAGTACTTC.

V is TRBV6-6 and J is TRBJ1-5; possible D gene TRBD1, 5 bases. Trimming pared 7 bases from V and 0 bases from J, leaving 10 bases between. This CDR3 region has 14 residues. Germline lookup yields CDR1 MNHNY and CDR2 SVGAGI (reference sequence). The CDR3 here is CASTLGVSNQPQHF. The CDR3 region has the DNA TGTGCCAGCACCCTAGGGGTTAGCAATCAGCCCCAGCATTTT.

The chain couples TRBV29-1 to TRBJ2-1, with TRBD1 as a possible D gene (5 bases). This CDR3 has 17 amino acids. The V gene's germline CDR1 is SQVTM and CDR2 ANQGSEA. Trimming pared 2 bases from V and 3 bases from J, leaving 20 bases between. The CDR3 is CSVENPKGHRVYNEQFF. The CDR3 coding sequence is TGCAGCGTTGAAAACCCAAAGGGGCATCGGGTCTACAATGAGCAGTTCTTC.

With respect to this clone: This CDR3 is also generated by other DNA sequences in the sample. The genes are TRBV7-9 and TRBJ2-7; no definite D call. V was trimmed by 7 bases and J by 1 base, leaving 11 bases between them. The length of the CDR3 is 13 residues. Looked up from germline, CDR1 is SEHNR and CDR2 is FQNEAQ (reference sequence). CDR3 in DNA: TGTGCCAGCACCCCCGGGTCTTCCTACGAGCAGTACTTC. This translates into CASTPGSSYEQYF.

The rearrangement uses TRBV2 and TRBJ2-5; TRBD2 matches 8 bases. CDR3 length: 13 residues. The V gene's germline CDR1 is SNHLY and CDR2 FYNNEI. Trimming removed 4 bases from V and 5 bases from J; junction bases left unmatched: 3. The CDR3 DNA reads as TGTGCCAGCAGTGGACTAGCGCTGGAGACCCAGTACTTC. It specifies CASSGLALETQYF.

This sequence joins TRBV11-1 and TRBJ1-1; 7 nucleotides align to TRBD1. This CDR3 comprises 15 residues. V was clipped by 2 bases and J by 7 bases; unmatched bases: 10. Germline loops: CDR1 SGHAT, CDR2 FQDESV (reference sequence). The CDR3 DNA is TGTGCCAGCAGCTTATCCCTCCGTGGGACAGTTGAAGCTTTCTTT. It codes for CASSLSLRGTVEAFF.

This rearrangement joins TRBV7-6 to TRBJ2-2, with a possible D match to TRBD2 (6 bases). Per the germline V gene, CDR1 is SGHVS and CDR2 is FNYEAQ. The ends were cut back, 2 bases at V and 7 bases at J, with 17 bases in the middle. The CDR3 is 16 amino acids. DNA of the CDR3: TGTGCCAGCAGCTTATACCGCGGGACGCCCGGCGGGGAGCTGTTTTTT. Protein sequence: CASSLYRGTPGGELFF.

The CDR3: CASSQGAVSGNTIYF. For the CDR3, the DNA is TGCGCCAGCAGCCAAGGGGCCGTCTCTGGAAACACCATATATTTT. This chain joins TRBV4-1 and TRBJ1-3; unclear D gene. Germline CDR1 reads MGHRA; CDR2 reads YSYEKL. CDR3 size: 15 residues. Trimming shortened V by 1 base and J by 0 bases, and 7 bases separated the two germline ends.

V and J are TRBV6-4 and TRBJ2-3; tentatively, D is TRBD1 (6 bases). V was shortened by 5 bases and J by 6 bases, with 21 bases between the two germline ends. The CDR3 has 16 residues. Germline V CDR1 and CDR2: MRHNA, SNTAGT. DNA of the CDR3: TGTGCCAGCAGTTCTACAGGCAGCAGAAGGGGGGATACGCAGTATTTT. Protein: CASSSTGSRRGDTQYF.

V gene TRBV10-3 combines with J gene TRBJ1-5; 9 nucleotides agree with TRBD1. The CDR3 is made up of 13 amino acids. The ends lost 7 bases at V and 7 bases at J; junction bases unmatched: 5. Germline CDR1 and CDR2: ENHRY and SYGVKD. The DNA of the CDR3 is TGTGCCATCACCTGGGACAGGGACCAGCCCCAGCATTTT. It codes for CAITWDRDQPQHF.

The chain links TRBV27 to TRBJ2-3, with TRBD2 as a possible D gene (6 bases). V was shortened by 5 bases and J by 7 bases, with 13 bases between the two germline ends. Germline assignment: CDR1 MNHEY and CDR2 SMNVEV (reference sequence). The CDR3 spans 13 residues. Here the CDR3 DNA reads TGTGCCAGCAGTCTCGGGACTCGCAATACGCAGTATTTT. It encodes CASSLGTRNTQYF.

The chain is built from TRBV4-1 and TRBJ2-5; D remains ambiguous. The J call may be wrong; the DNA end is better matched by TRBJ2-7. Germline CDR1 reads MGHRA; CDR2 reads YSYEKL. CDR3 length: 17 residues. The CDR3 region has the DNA TGCGCCAGCAGCCCCCGGTGGTCCTCCCAAAATCCCTACGAGCAGTACTTC. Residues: CASSPRWSSQNPYEQYF.

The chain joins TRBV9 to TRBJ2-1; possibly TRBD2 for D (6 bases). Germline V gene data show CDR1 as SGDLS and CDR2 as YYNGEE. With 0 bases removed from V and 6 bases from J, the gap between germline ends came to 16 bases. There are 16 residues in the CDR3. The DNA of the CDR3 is TGTGCCAGCAGCGTAGTTCCGGACGGGAGATTCAATGAGCAGTTCTTC. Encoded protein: CASSVVPDGRFNEQFF.

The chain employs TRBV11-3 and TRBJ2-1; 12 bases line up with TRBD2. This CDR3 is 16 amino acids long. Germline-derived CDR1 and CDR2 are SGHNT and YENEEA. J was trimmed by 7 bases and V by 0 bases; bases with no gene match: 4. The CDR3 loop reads CASSLEGLAGMNEQFF. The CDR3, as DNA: TGTGCCAGCAGCTTAGAAGGACTAGCGGGGATGAATGAGCAGTTCTTC.

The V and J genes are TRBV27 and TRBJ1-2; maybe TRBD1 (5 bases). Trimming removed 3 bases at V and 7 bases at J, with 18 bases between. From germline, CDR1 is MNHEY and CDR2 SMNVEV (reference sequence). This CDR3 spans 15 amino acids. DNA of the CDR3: TGTGCCAGCAGTTTCGGAGTTAGGGGTATGGGTGGCTACACCTTC. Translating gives CASSFGVRGMGGYTF.

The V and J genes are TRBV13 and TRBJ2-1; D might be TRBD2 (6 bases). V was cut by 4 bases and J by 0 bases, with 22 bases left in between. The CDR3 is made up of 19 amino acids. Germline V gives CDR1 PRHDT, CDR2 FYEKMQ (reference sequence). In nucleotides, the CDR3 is TGTGCCAGCAGCTCGCGGGACCCATGGAGCGCCCCCTCCTACAATGAGCAGTTCTTC. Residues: CASSSRDPWSAPSYNEQFF. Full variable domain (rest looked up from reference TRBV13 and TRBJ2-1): AAGVIQSPRHLIKEKRETATLKCYPIPRHDTVYWYQQGPGQDPQFLISFYEKMQSDKGSIPDRFSAQQFSDYHSELNMSSLELGDSALYFCASSSRDPWSAPSYNEQFFGPGTRLTVL.